The present TCR beta chain was sequenced within a study of radiotherapy plus CTLA-4 blockade in lung cancer. Method: immunoSEQ multiplex PCR; TCRdb's copy keeps in-frame clones and lacks some. The sample includes some 110,000 clones, more than 65% of them seen just once. The CDR3 loop spans 16 amino acids. CDR1 and CDR2 (germline): LNHDA, SQIVND (reference sequence). V shed 10 bases, J shed 2 bases, and the junction held 11 bases outside the gene matches. The chain is built from TRBV19 and TRBJ1-3, with TRBD1 matching 10 bases. The sample was peripheral blood, taken from a patient treated with radiotherapy plus ipilimumab. The receptor was isolated from a human donor with non-small cell lung cancer that progressed on radiotherapy plus ipilimumab. Some clones in this sample may be carry-over from other donors' samples. The CDR3, as DNA: TGTGCCACCCGTATTCGACAGGGGGCTCCTGGAAACACCATATATTTT. Amino acids: CATRIRQGAPGNTIYF.